Below, 6 T cell receptor beta chains from the same sample are listed, as sequenced in a study of blood T cell repertoires in COVID-19 (TCRdb year 2020). Receptor libraries were prepared by the immunoSEQ multiplex PCR assay. TCRdb limited this immuneACCESS table to in-frame rearrangements with V and J called. A share of clones is missing; checked studies link under half to unresolved V genes, and the rest is unexplained. The sample table shows 130,000 to 150,000 clones, and about 90% are seen once. 2% to 2.5% of the sample comes from the top ten. The sample comprised peripheral blood. These receptors originate from a human donor in a cohort sampled during active COVID-19.

This chain joins TRBV29-1 and TRBJ1-1; the D gene is possibly TRBD1 (5 bases). From germline, CDR1 is SQVTM and CDR2 ANQGSEA. This CDR3 comprises 13 residues. The V end lost 1 base, the J end lost 0 bases, and 6 bases lay between the germline ends. CDR3 in amino acids: CSVEGQMNTEAFF. The CDR3 bases are TGCAGCGTTGAAGGACAGATGAACACTGAAGCTTTCTTT.

This chain connects TRBV11-2 to TRBJ2-2; possible D gene TRBD2, 7 bases. Trimming removed 5 bases at V and 6 bases at J, with 16 bases between. This CDR3 has 15 amino acids. From germline, CDR1 is SGHAT and CDR2 FQNNGV. The CDR3 here is CASSLAGARAGELFF. CDR3 nucleotides: TGTGCCAGCAGCCTCGCGGGGGCCCGCGCCGGGGAGCTGTTTTTT.

The chain couples TRBV7-9 to TRBJ2-7; TRBD1 is a possible D gene (7 bases). Germline CDR1 is SEHNR and CDR2 is FQNEAQ (reference sequence). Trimming pared 5 bases from V and 6 bases from J, leaving 23 bases between. The CDR3 has 16 amino acids. The CDR3, as DNA: TGTGCCAGCAGCCCCGAGAGACAGGGAGGTCGGCGCGAGCAGTACTTC. Translated: CASSPERQGGRREQYF. The full variable domain, in which reference TRBV7-9 and TRBJ2-7 provide the parts outside the CDR3, is DTGVSQNPRHKITKRGQNVTFRCDPISEHNRLYWYRQTLGQGPEFLTYFQNEAQLEKSRLLSDRFSAERPKGSFSTLEIQRTEQGDSAMYLCASSPERQGGRREQYFGPGTRLTVT.

This clone was found a few times. CDR3 in amino acids: CASSSLTGGHQPQHF. Written as DNA, the CDR3 is TGTGCCAGCAGTTCCCTGACAGGGGGCCATCAGCCCCAGCATTTT. The chain joins TRBV28 to TRBJ1-5; 10 bases match TRBD1. Germline values: CDR1 MDHEN, CDR2 SYDVKM. V lost 4 bases to trimming and J lost 5 bases; unmatched junction nucleotides: 5. This CDR3 has 15 residues.

The genes are TRBV19 and TRBJ2-1; TRBD2 aligns across 9 bases. CDR3 length equals 15 residues. Trimming at V came to 4 bases and at J to 5 bases, leaving 6 bases not matched to a gene. Per germline, CDR1 LNHDA and CDR2 SQIVND (reference sequence). CDR3 residues: CASSRGGGAHNEQFF. CDR3 bases: TGTGCCAGTAGTAGGGGCGGGGGGGCCCACAATGAGCAGTTCTTC.

V gene TRBV30 combines with J gene TRBJ2-5; perhaps TRBD2 as D (6 bases). Between the trimmed V and J ends, which lost 5 bases and 7 bases, there was a span of 17 bases. This CDR3 is 13 amino acids long. Germline V CDR1 and CDR2: GTSNPN, SVGIG (reference sequence). CDR3 region: CAWASGVKGTQYF. CDR3 DNA: TGTGCCTGGGCTTCGGGGGTAAAGGGGACCCAGTACTTC.